These T cell receptor beta chains were read from a single sample in a study of T cell responses to AZD1222 COVID-19 vaccine. The table came from immunoSEQ multiplex PCR; TCRdb's copy has only in-frame clones and leaves some out. Here the sample spans tens of thousands of clones, 85% to 90% being singletons. Sample: peripheral blood, taken on day 0 of AZD1222 vaccination. These receptors were taken from an adult in good health. Both conserved end residues are part of each CDR3. The order of the fields is CDR3 length, J gene, V gene, D gene, clone size, CDR3 protein, CDR3 DNA. D genes are given only for firm matches. The size of a clone is reported for some rows only, either as once, few or many, or as a class for expanded clones.

13 TRBJ2-7 TRBV27 TRBD2 NA CASSLGRGDEQYF TGTGCCAGCAGTTTGGGACGGGGGGACGAGCAGTACTTC
14 TRBJ1-5 TRBV6-5 NA NA CASIDNYSNQPQHF TGTGCCAGCATAGACAATTATAGCAATCAGCCCCAGCATTTT
16 TRBJ1-1 TRBV23-1 TRBD1 NA CASSQGQEIMNTEAFF TGCGCCAGCAGTCAAGGACAGGAGATCATGAACACTGAAGCTTTCTTT
13 TRBJ2-1 TRBV7-3 NA NA CASSPAVGYEQFF TGTGCCAGCAGCCCAGCAGTTGGCTATGAGCAGTTCTTC
14 TRBJ2-3 TRBV7-9 TRBD2 NA CASGRSSGSDTQYF TGTGCCAGCGGAAGGTCTAGCGGTTCAGATACGCAGTATTTT
15 TRBJ2-7 TRBV6-5 TRBD1 NA CASSYSTGQGYEQYF TGTGCCAGCAGTTACTCGACGGGACAGGGCTACGAGCAGTACTTC
14 TRBJ1-2 TRBV5-6 NA NA CASSSRGRVDGYTF TGTGCCAGCAGTTCTCGGGGCAGGGTCGACGGCTACACCTTC
15 TRBJ2-5 TRBV3-1/TRBV3-2 NA few CASSPWGALGETQYF TGTGCCAGCAGCCCCTGGGGTGCCTTAGGAGAGACCCAGTACTTC
14 TRBJ2-7 TRBV5-1 NA NA CASSLAEIDDEQYF TGCGCCAGCAGCTTGGCCGAGATAGATGACGAGCAGTACTTC
13 TRBJ2-2 TRBV11-2 NA NA CASKTSNTGELFF TGTGCCAGCAAGACATCTAACACCGGGGAGCTGTTTTTT
16 TRBJ1-5 TRBV7-9 TRBD1 NA CASSFGGGQGNQPQHF TGTGCCAGCAGCTTCGGAGGGGGACAGGGTAATCAGCCCCAGCATTTT
14 TRBJ1-4 TRBV5-1 NA NA CASSEGGPNEKLFF TGCGCCAGCAGTGAAGGGGGGCCCAATGAAAAACTGTTTTTT
15 TRBJ1-5 TRBV4-1 NA NA CASSLEGSGNQPQHF TGCGCCAGCAGCCTTGAGGGGTCGGGCAATCAGCCCCAGCATTTT
16 TRBJ2-3 TRBV7-2 TRBD2 NA CASSPRGTSGGRTQYF TGTGCCAGCAGCCCACGCGGGACTAGCGGGGGTAGAACGCAGTATTTT
16 TRBJ2-1 TRBV7-3 TRBD2 NA CASSLSGTSGRNEQFF TGTGCCAGCAGCCTCTCAGGGACTAGCGGGCGCAATGAGCAGTTCTTC
14 TRBJ2-1 TRBV5-4 TRBD2 NA CASSLTSGGIEQFF TGTGCCAGCAGCTTGACTAGCGGGGGGATTGAGCAGTTCTTC
16 TRBJ1-6 TRBV5-1 NA NA CASSRGPSSYNSPLHF TGCGCCAGCAGCAGGGGACCGAGCTCCTATAATTCACCCCTCCACTTT
15 TRBJ1-1 TRBV9 NA NA CASSAGISVNTEAFF TGTGCCAGCAGCGCGGGGATTTCCGTGAACACTGAAGCTTTCTTT
24 TRBJ2-2 TRBV3-1/TRBV3-2 TRBD2 few CASSQGTILATSGARSANTGELFF TGTGCCAGCAGCCAAGGGACGATCCTGGCGACTAGCGGGGCTAGAAGCGCGAACACCGGGGAGCTGTTTTTT
17 TRBJ2-6 TRBV9 NA NA CASSVGQEDSGANVLTF TGTGCCAGCAGCGTAGGACAGGAAGACTCTGGGGCCAACGTCCTGACTTTC
15 TRBJ1-5 TRBV2 TRBD1 NA CASSYRDRRPQPQHF TGTGCCAGCAGTTACCGGGACAGGAGACCTCAGCCCCAGCATTTT
13 TRBJ1-2 TRBV7-9 TRBD1 NA CASSLTGKYGYTF TGTGCCAGCAGCTTGACAGGGAAATATGGCTACACCTTC
16 TRBJ2-2 TRBV18 TRBD1 NA CASSPWAQGDTGELFF TGTGCCAGCTCACCATGGGCACAGGGGGACACCGGGGAGCTGTTTTTT
18 TRBJ2-3 TRBV5-1 TRBD2 once CASSLRMTSGGATDTQYF TGCGCCAGCAGCTTGAGGATGACTAGCGGGGGGGCCACAGATACGCAGTATTTT
14 TRBJ2-5 TRBV4-2 NA NA CASSPVADQETQYF TGTGCCAGCAGCCCTGTCGCGGACCAAGAGACCCAGTACTTC
15 TRBJ2-1 TRBV18 TRBD1 NA CANSAGTGAYNEQFF TGTGCCAACTCGGCAGGGACAGGGGCCTACAATGAGCAGTTCTTC
15 TRBJ2-5 TRBV5-8 TRBD2 once CASSLPSGGQETQYF TGTGCCAGCAGCTTGCCTAGCGGGGGGCAAGAGACCCAGTACTTC
18 TRBJ1-2 TRBV3-1/TRBV3-2 NA NA CASSQGADSGRLSYGYTF TGTGCCAGCAGCCAAGGGGCGGACAGTGGCCGCTTAAGCTATGGCTACACCTTC
16 TRBJ2-7 TRBV6-5 NA NA CASSYYGTSGSYEQYF TGTGCCAGCAGTTACTACGGGACCTCGGGGTCCTACGAGCAGTACTTC
18 TRBJ1-6 TRBV3-1/TRBV3-2 TRBD1 NA CASSRSRRQGALNSPLHF TGTGCCAGCAGCCGATCTAGACGTCAGGGGGCGCTGAATTCACCCCTCCACTTT
15 TRBJ2-1 TRBV5-1 NA NA CASRNAGTRNDEQFF TGCGCCAGCAGGAATGCCGGGACCCGAAACGATGAGCAGTTCTTC
12 TRBJ1-2 TRBV5-4 NA NA CASSDRSDGYTF TGTGCCAGCAGCGACAGGAGTGATGGCTACACCTTC
15 TRBJ1-4 TRBV19 NA NA CASRQGQTTNEKLFF TGTGCCAGTAGACAAGGACAAACAACTAATGAAAAACTGTTTTTT
13 TRBJ2-1 TRBV11-3 NA NA CASSLGWGNEQFF TGTGCCAGCAGCTTAGGGTGGGGCAATGAGCAGTTCTTC
19 TRBJ1-6 TRBV19 NA NA CASSIRSGGWRPSDSPLHF TGTGCCAGTAGTATACGTTCTGGGGGTTGGAGGCCTTCGGATTCACCCCTCCACTTT
13 TRBJ2-3 TRBV3-1/TRBV3-2 TRBD1 NA CASKGQGGDTQYF TGTGCCAGCAAGGGACAGGGGGGAGATACGCAGTATTTT
13 TRBJ2-7 TRBV10-3 TRBD1 NA CAISDRGTYEQYF TGTGCCATCAGCGACAGGGGAACCTACGAGCAGTACTTC
15 TRBJ1-5 TRBV20-1 TRBD1 NA CSASDLGQGNQPQHF TGCAGTGCTAGTGACCTGGGACAGGGGAATCAGCCCCAGCATTTT
14 TRBJ1-2 TRBV5-1 TRBD1 NA CASSSGTDLYGYTF TGCGCCAGCAGCTCCGGGACAGACCTCTATGGCTACACCTTC
14 TRBJ2-3 TRBV4-1 TRBD2 NA CASTRTRVADTQYF TGCGCCAGCACCCGGACTAGAGTCGCAGATACGCAGTATTTT
13 TRBJ1-3 TRBV2 TRBD1 NA CALRAGGGNTIYF TGTGCCCTGAGGGCAGGGGGTGGAAACACCATATATTTT
14 TRBJ1-1 TRBV5-5 NA NA CASSWTPGNTEAFF TGTGCCAGCAGCTGGACACCCGGGAACACTGAAGCTTTCTTT
13 TRBJ1-2 TRBV5-1 NA NA CASSLDRIYGYTF TGCGCCAGCAGCTTAGACCGCATCTATGGCTACACCTTC
13 TRBJ1-5 TRBV6-1 TRBD1 NA CASSEYRGQPQHF TGTGCCAGCAGTGAGTACAGGGGTCAGCCCCAGCATTTT
13 TRBJ2-5 TRBV18 NA NA CASATGHQETQYF TGTGCCAGCGCGACGGGACATCAAGAGACCCAGTACTTC
14 TRBJ2-5 TRBV5-1 TRBD1 NA CASSLQGQQETQYF TGCGCCAGCAGCTTACAGGGACAGCAAGAGACCCAGTACTTC
13 TRBJ2-3 TRBV10-3 NA NA CAIRGGSTDTQYF TGTGCCATCAGGGGGGGTAGCACAGATACGCAGTATTTT
14 TRBJ2-5 TRBV5-1 TRBD1 few CASSTSGGQETQYF TGCGCCAGCAGCACCTCAGGGGGCCAAGAGACCCAGTACTTC
14 TRBJ1-1 TRBV3-1/TRBV3-2 NA NA CASSQVLGYTEAFF TGTGCCAGCAGCCAAGTTTTGGGGTACACTGAAGCTTTCTTT
16 TRBJ2-6 TRBV9 NA NA CASSAPQGSGANVLTF TGTGCCAGCAGCGCGCCTCAGGGATCTGGGGCCAACGTCCTGACTTTC